This TCR beta chain stems from a study of T cell repertoires in cytomegalovirus infection. Study results and caveats: The ex vivo response was dominated by HLA-C-restricted CMV-specific TCR beta clonotypes.

The CDR3 runs to 12 residues. CDR1 and CDR2 from the germline V gene are MNHNS and SASEGT. The V and J ends lost 6 bases and 2 bases respectively, with 8 bases between them. The sample holds a few counts of this clonotype. Its target is not known. Each CDR3 protein gets one entry after TCRdb re-called the reads with MiXCR. The repertoire consists of more than 350,000 distinct CDR3 sequences, with 25% to 40% occurring once and the leading ten covering roughly 15%. The V call is TRBV6-1, the J call TRBJ2-7; D may be TRBD1 (5 bases). The clonotype comes from a human donor in good health (CMV status not recorded). Some clones in this sample may be carry-over from other donors' samples. Sequencing was performed on PBMCs. Written as DNA, the CDR3 is TGTGCCAGCAGGGACACCCCCTACGAGCAGTACTTC. It codes for CASRDTPYEQYF.